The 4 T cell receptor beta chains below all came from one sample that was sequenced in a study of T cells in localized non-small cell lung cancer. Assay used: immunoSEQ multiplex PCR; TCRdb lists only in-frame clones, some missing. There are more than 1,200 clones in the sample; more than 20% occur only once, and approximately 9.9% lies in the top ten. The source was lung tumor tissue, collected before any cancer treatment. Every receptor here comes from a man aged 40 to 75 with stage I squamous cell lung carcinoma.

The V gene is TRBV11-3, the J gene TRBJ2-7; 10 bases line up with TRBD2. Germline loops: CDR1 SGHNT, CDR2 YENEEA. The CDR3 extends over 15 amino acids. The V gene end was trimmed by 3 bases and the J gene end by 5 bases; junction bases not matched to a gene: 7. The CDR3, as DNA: TGTGCCAGCAGCTTGGCCGGGACTAGCGCCAACGAGCAGTACTTC. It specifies CASSLAGTSANEQYF.

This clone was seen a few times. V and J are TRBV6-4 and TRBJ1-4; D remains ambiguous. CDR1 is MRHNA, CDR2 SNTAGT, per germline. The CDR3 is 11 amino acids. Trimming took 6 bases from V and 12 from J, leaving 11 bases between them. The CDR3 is CASRTLRELFF. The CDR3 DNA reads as TGTGCCAGCAGAACTCTGCGGGAACTGTTTTTT.

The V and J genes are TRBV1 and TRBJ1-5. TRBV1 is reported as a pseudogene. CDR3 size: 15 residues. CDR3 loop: CASSQETSVNQPQHF. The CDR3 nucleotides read TGCGCCAGCAGCCAAGAGACGTCAGTCAATCAGCCCCAGCATTTT.

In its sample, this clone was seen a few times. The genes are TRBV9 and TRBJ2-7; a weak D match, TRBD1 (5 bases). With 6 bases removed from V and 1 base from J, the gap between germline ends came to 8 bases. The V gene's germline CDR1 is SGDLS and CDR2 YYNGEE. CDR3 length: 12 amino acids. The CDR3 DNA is TGTGCCAGCATGCAGGGATCCTACGAGCAGTACTTC. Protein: CASMQGSYEQYF.